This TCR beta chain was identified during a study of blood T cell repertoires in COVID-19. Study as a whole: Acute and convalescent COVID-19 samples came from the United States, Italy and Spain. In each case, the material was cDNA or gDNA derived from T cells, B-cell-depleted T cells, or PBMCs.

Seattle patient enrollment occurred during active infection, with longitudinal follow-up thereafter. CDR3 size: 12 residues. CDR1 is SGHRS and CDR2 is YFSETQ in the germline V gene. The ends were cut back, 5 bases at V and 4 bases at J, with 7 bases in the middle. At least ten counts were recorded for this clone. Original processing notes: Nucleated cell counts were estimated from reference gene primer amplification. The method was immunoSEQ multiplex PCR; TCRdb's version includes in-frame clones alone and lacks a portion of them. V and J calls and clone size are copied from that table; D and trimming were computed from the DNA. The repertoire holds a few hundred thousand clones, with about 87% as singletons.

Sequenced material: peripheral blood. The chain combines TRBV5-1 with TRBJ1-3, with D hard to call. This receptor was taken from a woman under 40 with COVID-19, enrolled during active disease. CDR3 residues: CASRSEGNTIYF. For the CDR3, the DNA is TGCGCCAGCAGGTCCGAGGGAAACACCATATATTTT. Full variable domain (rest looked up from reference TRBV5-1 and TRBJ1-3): KAGVTQTPRYLIKTRGQQVTLSCSPISGHRSVSWYQQTPGQGLQFLFEYFSETQRNKGNFPGRFSGRQFSNSRSEMNVSTLELGDSALYLCASRSEGNTIYFGEGSWLTVV.